These T cell receptor beta chains were read from a single sample in a study of T cells in Graves' hyperthyroidism and ophthalmopathy. TCRdb redid the calling of the multiplex PCR reads with MiXCR, one entry per CDR3 protein. The sample lists fewer than 400,000 distinct CDR3 sequences; roughly 15% were seen once. Sequences were obtained from blood. These TCRs come from a man aged 25 to 40 with Graves' hyperthyroidism. CDR3s include the opening cysteine and the closing phenylalanine or tryptophan. Each record gives: D gene, J gene, clone size, V gene, CDR3 protein, CDR3 DNA. A D gene is named only where the DNA matches it firmly. Clone size appears in some rows only: once, few, many, or a class for an expanded clone.

>-|TRBJ2-1|many|TRBV28
CASSSTVLSYNEQFF
TGTGCCAGCAGTTCGACAGTGCTTTCCTACAATGAGCAGTTCTTC
>-|TRBJ2-5|many|TRBV12-3/TRBV12-4
CASSSSGGQETQYF
-
>TRBD2|TRBJ2-7|-|TRBV20-1
CSARSWLAGGSSYEQYF
TGCAGTGCTAGGTCGTGGCTAGCGGGAGGGAGCTCCTACGAGCAGTACTTC
>TRBD1|TRBJ1-1|many|TRBV6-1
CASSTLYRQGGEAFF
TGTGCCAGCAGTACACTATATCGACAGGGCGGTGAAGCTTTCTTT
>TRBD1|TRBJ2-7|-|TRBV6-1
CATWPLTGVSYEQYF
TGTGCCACTTGGCCCCTGACAGGGGTATCCTACGAGCAGTACTTC
>TRBD2|TRBJ2-2|-|TRBV29-1
CSGLAGYTGELFF
TGCAGCGGGCTAGCGGGATACACCGGGGAGCTGTTTTTT
>-|TRBJ1-4|few|TRBV29-1
CSAGRVGEKLFF
TGCAGCGCCGGCAGGGTGGGTGAAAAACTGTTTTTT
>-|TRBJ1-1|many|TRBV6-1
CASSRFGGALRNTEAFF
TGTGCCAGCAGCCGCTTTGGGGGGGCTCTGAGGAACACTGAAGCTTTCTTT
>-|TRBJ2-7|few|TRBV7-9
CASSQGLSGNFYEQYF
TGTGCCAGCAGCCAAGGGCTGTCCGGGAATTTCTACGAGCAGTACTTC
>-|TRBJ2-1|many|TRBV7-3
CASSVQGYGNEQFF
TGTGCCAGCAGCGTACAGGGTTATGGGAATGAGCAGTTCTTC
>TRBD2|TRBJ2-1|-|TRBV20-1
CSARESRWEGYNEQFF
TGCAGTGCTAGAGAAAGCAGGTGGGAGGGATACAATGAGCAGTTCTTC
>-|TRBJ1-2|many|TRBV6-5
CASSYMDDGGYTF
TGTGCCAGCAGTTACATGGACGATGGTGGCTACACCTTC
>TRBD1|TRBJ2-5|many|TRBV6-1
CASIKTGGSVETQYF
TGTGCCAGCATCAAAACAGGGGGGAGTGTGGAGACCCAGTACTTC
>-|TRBJ2-7|-|TRBV20-1
CSARQWSTYEQYF
TGCAGTGCTAGACAATGGAGTACCTACGAGCAGTACTTC
>-|TRBJ1-5|many|TRBV28
CASSSPLRAYSNQPQHF
TGTGCCAGCAGTTCCCCCCTCAGGGCGTATAGCAATCAGCCCCAGCATTTT
>-|TRBJ2-7|many|TRBV3-1
CASSQEGPVDRTVVYEQYF
TGTGCCAGCAGCCAAGAGGGACCCGTCGACAGGACCGTCGTCTACGAGCAGTACTTC
>TRBD2|TRBJ2-1|many|TRBV30
CAWSLAGIYNEQFF
TGTGCCTGGAGTCTAGCGGGTATTTACAATGAGCAGTTCTTC
>TRBD1|TRBJ2-7|-|TRBV27
CASSLTGQGTYEQYF
TGTGCCAGCAGTTTAACCGGACAGGGGACTTACGAGCAGTACTTC
>-|TRBJ1-1|many|TRBV14
CASSQHAQATTEAFF
TGTGCCAGCAGCCAACACGCTCAGGCTACCACTGAAGCTTTCTTT
>-|TRBJ2-5|-|TRBV24-1
CATSDLAPTQETQYF
TGTGCCACCAGTGATTTGGCACCTACACAAGAGACCCAGTACTTC
>-|TRBJ2-7|many|TRBV28
CASSLLRRGVYEQYF
TGTGCCAGCAGTTTATTGCGGCGAGGGGTCTACGAGCAGTACTTC
>-|TRBJ2-7|-|TRBV7-9
CASSPRVYEYEQYF
TGTGCCAGCAGCCCCAGGGTTTATGAATACGAGCAGTACTTC
>TRBD2|TRBJ2-3|many|TRBV6-1
CASSDSAGADTQYF
TGTGCCAGCAGTGACAGTGCGGGAGCAGATACGCAGTATTTT
>-|TRBJ1-1|many|TRBV12-3/TRBV12-4
CASKRGHNTEAFF
TGTGCCAGCAAACGGGGACATAACACTGAAGCTTTCTTT
>TRBD2|TRBJ2-5|-|TRBV11-3
CAGSPRTSGRETQYF
TGTGCCGGCAGCCCCCGGACTAGCGGGAGGGAGACCCAGTACTTC
>-|TRBJ1-1|many|TRBV28
CASSNPGPTEAFF
TGTGCCAGCAGTAATCCGGGGCCAACTGAAGCTTTCTTT
>-|TRBJ1-5|few|TRBV19
CASSYTEGQPQHF
TGTGCCAGTAGTTATACAGAGGGACAGCCCCAGCATTTT
>TRBD1|TRBJ1-5|many|TRBV28
CASSPTGGFNQPQHF
TGTGCCAGCAGCCCTACAGGGGGTTTTAATCAGCCCCAGCATTTT
>TRBD2|TRBJ2-1|-|TRBV5-5
CASPGTSGRALDEQFF
TGTGCCAGCCCCGGGACTAGCGGGAGGGCCTTGGATGAGCAGTTCTTC
>TRBD2|TRBJ2-3|many|TRBV27
CASSFILAGGLYTDTQYF
TGTGCCAGCAGTTTTATACTAGCGGGAGGGCTGTACACAGATACGCAGTATTTT
>TRBD1|TRBJ1-2|many|TRBV18
CASSPGTGNLYGYTF
TGTGCCAGCTCACCTGGGACAGGAAACTTATATGGCTACACCTTC
>-|TRBJ2-1|few|TRBV15
CATSRGYASSYNEQFF
TGTGCCACCAGCAGAGGGTACGCAAGCTCCTACAATGAGCAGTTCTTC
>-|TRBJ1-2|many|TRBV12-5
CASGLDWTATF
TGTGCTAGTGGTTTGGATTGGACAGCCACCTTC
>-|TRBJ1-6|few|TRBV2
CASGVVRRDRSPLHF
TGTGCCAGCGGAGTCGTTCGTCGGGATCGGTCACCCCTCCACTTT
>TRBD1|TRBJ1-2|few|TRBV7-9
CASSSRRDRAFFSNGYTF
TGTGCCAGCAGCTCCCGGCGGGACAGGGCTTTTTTCTCGAATGGCTACACCTTC
>TRBD1|TRBJ1-2|few|TRBV5-1
CASSLATGAGYTF
TGCGCCAGCAGCTTGGCGACAGGGGCCGGCTACACCTTC
>TRBD2|TRBJ2-2|many|TRBV7-9
CASRYPTSGSYRPGELFF
TGTGCCAGCAGATACCCCACTAGCGGGAGTTACCGACCCGGGGAGCTGTTTTTT
>-|TRBJ2-7|many|TRBV28
CASSPQGYEQYF
TGTGCCAGCAGTCCCCAGGGGTACGAGCAGTACTTC
>-|TRBJ2-1|many|TRBV5-6
CASSLSPLAASLGNEQFF
TGTGCCAGCAGCTTATCTCCGTTGGCGGCTTCCCTGGGAAATGAGCAGTTCTTC
>-|TRBJ2-6|-|TRBV12-3/TRBV12-4
CASSDGDGSGANVLTF
TGTGCCAGCAGTGATGGGGACGGCTCCGGGGCCAACGTCCTGACTTTC
>-|TRBJ2-3|many|TRBV28
CASSLSVGGTDTQYF
TGTGCCAGCAGTTTATCGGTGGGAGGCACAGATACGCAGTATTTT
>-|TRBJ2-3|few|TRBV10-1
CASSEGLRDTQYF
TGCGCCAGCAGTGAGGGGCTCCGGGATACGCAGTATTTT
>-|TRBJ1-5|-|TRBV7-2
CASSPRTGDGQPQHF
TGTGCCAGCAGCCCCCGGACCGGGGACGGTCAGCCCCAGCATTTT
>TRBD2|TRBJ2-3|-|TRBV24-1
CATSDLSGRAPDTQYF
TGTGCCACCAGTGATTTAAGCGGGAGGGCCCCAGATACGCAGTATTTT
>TRBD2|TRBJ2-1|-|TRBV30
CAWSREGPPNNEQFF
TGTGCCTGGAGTAGGGAGGGGCCTCCCAACAATGAGCAGTTCTTC
>TRBD1|TRBJ2-7|many|TRBV5-1
CASSRSGRDRAYYEQYF
TGCGCCAGCAGCCGCTCAGGTCGGGACAGGGCGTACTACGAGCAGTACTTC